The clone carrying this T cell receptor (beta chain) appeared a single time. Its antigen is unknown. CDR1 and CDR2 (germline): SGHRS, YFSETQ. Trimming at V came to 0 bases and at J to 16 bases, leaving 6 bases not matched to a gene. There are 12 residues in the CDR3. This sample is drawn from a study of T cell responses to AZD1222 COVID-19 vaccine. Only in-frame clones appear in the TCRdb table, and some are missing; sequencing was by immunoSEQ multiplex PCR. The sample has some 120,000 clones, about nine tenths seen once. Findings of the study overall: Mostly white British, mostly female donors; authors suggested clonal diversity may be underestimated. Seropositive AZD1222 recipients at baseline numbered only 6 or 7. A rise in Spike-specific TCR breadth and depth followed two AZD1222 doses. After the peak T cell response, and only then, were repertoires sampled.

The gene calls are TRBV5-1 and TRBJ2-1, with TRBD2 identical over 8 bases. This sequence originates from an adult in good health. This specimen was peripheral blood, taken on day 0 of AZD1222 vaccination. CDR3 protein: CASSLEPGTSFF. CDR3 nucleotide sequence: TGCGCCAGCAGCTTGGAGCCCGGGACTAGTTTCTTC.